This TCR beta chain was sequenced during a study of cytomegalovirus exposure and HLA in healthy donors. Whole-study findings and limits: One variant, a missense change in DCLRE1C, was linked in a later analysis to TCR beta V- and J-gene trimming.

Losses at the gene ends were 5 bases for V and 2 bases for J; bases not matched to a gene: 4. The CDR3 totals 15 residues. Looked up from germline, CDR1 is ENHRY and CDR2 is SYGVKD. The PCR used 60 Vbeta and 13 Jbeta primers. Sequencing was performed with immunoSEQ multiplex PCR; in TCRdb, only in-frame clones are kept and a portion is missing. The sample has roughly 100,000 clones, around 66% seen once; the top ten hold less than 3.5%. In its sample, this clone was seen once. The antigen remains unidentified. This chain uses TRBV10-3 with TRBJ2-7; 12 bases map to TRBD2. This clonotype was obtained from a woman aged 50 to 65 in good health and CMV-seronegative. The sample consisted of PBMCs. This CDR3 reads CAISPGLAGTYEQYF. The CDR3 nucleotides are TGTGCCATCAGTCCAGGACTAGCGGGAACCTACGAGCAGTACTTC.